The text below deals with one TCR beta chain. Its antigen is currently unknown. The data were obtained in a study of OX40 agonist ivuxolimab in advanced cancers. Study outcomes and limitations: Doses of 0.1 to 3.0 mg/kg were accompanied by clonal expansion of CD4+ and CD8+ blood T cells by week 6.

Assay: immunoSEQ multiplex PCR; the TCRdb copy retains only in-frame clones and omits some. Of fewer than 70,000 clones listed, around four fifths are singletons. Sequencing used CD4+ or CD8+ T cells sorted from blood, obtained in a trial of the OX40 agonist ivuxolimab. The sequence came from an adult with an advanced solid tumor such as melanoma, head and neck, liver or kidney cancer.

CDR3 sequence reads: CASSPGTSGQETQYF. Written as DNA, the CDR3 is TGTGCCAGCAGCCCCGGGACTAGCGGTCAAGAGACCCAGTACTTC. The genes are TRBV11-2 and TRBJ2-5; 11 nucleotides agree with TRBD2. Germline CDR1 SGHAT, CDR2 FQNNGV. The V gene end was trimmed by 5 bases and the J gene end by 2 bases; junction bases not matched to a gene: 4. This CDR3 contains 15 residues.